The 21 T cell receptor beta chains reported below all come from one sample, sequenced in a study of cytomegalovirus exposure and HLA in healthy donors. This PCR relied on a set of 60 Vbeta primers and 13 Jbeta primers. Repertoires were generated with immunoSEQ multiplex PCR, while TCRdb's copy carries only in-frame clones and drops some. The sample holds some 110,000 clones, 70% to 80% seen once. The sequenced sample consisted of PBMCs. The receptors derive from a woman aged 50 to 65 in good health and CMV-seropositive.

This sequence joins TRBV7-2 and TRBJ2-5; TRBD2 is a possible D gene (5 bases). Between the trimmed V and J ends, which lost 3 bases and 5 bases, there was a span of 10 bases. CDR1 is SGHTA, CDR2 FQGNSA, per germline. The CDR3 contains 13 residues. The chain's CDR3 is CASSFNRGETQYF. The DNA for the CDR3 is TGTGCCAGCAGCTTTAATAGAGGGGAGACCCAGTACTTC. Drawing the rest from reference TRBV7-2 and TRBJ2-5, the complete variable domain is GAGVSQSPSNKVTEKGKDVELRCDPISGHTALYWYRQSLGQGLEFLIYFQGNSAPDKSGLPSDRFSAERTGGSVSTLTIQRTQQEDSAVYLCASSFNRGETQYFGPGTRLLVL.

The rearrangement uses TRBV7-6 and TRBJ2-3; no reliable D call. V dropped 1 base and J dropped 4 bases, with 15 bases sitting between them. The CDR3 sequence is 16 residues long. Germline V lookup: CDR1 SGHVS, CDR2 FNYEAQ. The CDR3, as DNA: TGTGCCAGCAGCTTAGGGGCCTCGTTTACTCCAGATACGCAGTATTTT. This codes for CASSLGASFTPDTQYF.

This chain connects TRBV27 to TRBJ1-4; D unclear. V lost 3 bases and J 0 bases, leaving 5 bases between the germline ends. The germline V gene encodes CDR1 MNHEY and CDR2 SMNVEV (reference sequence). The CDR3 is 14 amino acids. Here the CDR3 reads CASSFTATNEKLFF. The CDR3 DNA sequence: TGTGCCAGCAGTTTCACGGCAACTAATGAAAAACTGTTTTTT.

The CDR3 region has the DNA TGTGCCACCTCAAACAATGGACAGGGTTCCTACGAGCAGTACTTC. Translating it yields CATSNNGQGSYEQYF. The chain links TRBV27 to TRBJ2-7, with TRBD1 matching over 8 bases. Germline-derived CDR1 and CDR2 are MNHEY and SMNVEV (reference sequence). The CDR3 consists of 15 residues. V lost 10 bases, J lost 1 base, and 12 bases stayed unmatched.

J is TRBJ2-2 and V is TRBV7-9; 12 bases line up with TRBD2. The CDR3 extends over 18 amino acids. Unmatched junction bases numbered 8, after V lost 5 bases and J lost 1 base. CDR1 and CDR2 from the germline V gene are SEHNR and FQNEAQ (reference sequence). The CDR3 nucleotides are TGTGCCAGCAGCCCGGACAGGGGACTAGCGGGGAACACCGGGGAGCTGTTTTTT. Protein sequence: CASSPDRGLAGNTGELFF.

Here the CDR3 reads CASSPPRPPYEQYF. CDR3 coding DNA: TGTGCCAGCAGCCCCCCTAGGCCCCCCTACGAGCAGTACTTC. This chain links TRBV11-2 with TRBJ2-7, with D unclear. The V end lost 5 bases, the J end lost 2 bases, and 13 bases lay between the germline ends. CDR1 is SGHAT, CDR2 FQNNGV, per germline. The CDR3 contains 14 residues.

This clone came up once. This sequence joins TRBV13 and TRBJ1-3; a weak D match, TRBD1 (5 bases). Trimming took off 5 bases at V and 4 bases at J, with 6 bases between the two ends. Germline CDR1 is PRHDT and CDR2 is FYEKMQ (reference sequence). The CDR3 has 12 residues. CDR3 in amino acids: CASSGGGNTIYF. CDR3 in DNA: TGTGCCAGCAGCGGGGGGGGAAACACCATATATTTT.

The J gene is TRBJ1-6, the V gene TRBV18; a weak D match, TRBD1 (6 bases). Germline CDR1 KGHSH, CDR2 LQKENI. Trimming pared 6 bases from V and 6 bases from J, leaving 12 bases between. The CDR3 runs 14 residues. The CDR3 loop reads CASSLQGGNSPLHF. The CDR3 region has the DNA TGTGCCAGCTCCCTACAGGGCGGTAATTCACCCCTCCACTTT.

The DNA of the CDR3 is TGTGCCAGCAGCTTCGGGGGAAACACCATATATTTT. Translating it yields CASSFGGNTIYF. The chain uses TRBV5-6 and TRBJ1-3; D remains ambiguous. The CDR3 contains 12 residues. The germline V gene encodes CDR1 SGHDT and CDR2 YYEEEE. Deletions cut 2 bases from V and 4 bases from J, with 4 bases between.

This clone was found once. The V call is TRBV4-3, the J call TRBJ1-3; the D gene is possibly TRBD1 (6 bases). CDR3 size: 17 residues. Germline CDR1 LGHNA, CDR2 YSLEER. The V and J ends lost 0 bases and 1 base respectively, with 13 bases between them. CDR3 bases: TGCGCCAGCAGCCAAGATAGCACAGGGTCATCTGGAAACACCATATATTTT. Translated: CASSQDSTGSSGNTIYF.

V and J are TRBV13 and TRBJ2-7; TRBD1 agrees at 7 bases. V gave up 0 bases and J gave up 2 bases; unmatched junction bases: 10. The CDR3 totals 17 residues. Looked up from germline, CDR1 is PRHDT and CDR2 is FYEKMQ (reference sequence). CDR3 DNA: TGTGCCAGCAGCTTAGGCCTAGTCGGGACAGTAGCCTACGAGCAGTACTTC. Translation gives CASSLGLVGTVAYEQYF.

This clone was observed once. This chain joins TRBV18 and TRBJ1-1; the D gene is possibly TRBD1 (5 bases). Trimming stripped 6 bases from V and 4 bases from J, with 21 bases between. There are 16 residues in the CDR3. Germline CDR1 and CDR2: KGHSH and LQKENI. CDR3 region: CASSPSLGGEGTEAFF. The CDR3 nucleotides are TGTGCCAGCTCCCCAAGTTTGGGAGGGGAGGGCACTGAAGCTTTCTTT.

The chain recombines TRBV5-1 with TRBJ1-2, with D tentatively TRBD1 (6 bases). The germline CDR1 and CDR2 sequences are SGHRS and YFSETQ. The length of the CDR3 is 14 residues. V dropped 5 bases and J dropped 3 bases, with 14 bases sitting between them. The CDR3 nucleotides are TGCGCCAGCAGGGGGTCAGGGGTTGACTATGGCTACACCTTC. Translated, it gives CASRGSGVDYGYTF.

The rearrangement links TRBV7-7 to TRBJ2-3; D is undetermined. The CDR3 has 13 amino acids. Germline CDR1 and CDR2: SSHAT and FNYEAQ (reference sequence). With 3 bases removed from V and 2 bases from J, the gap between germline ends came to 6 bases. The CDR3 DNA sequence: TGTGCCAGCAGCTTTTCAGACACAGATACGCAGTATTTT. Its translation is CASSFSDTDTQYF.

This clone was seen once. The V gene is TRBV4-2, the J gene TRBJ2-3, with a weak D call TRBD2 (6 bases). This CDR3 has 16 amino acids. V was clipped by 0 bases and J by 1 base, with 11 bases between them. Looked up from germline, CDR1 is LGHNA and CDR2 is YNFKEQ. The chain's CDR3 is CASSQDRSSGTDTQYF. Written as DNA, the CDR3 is TGTGCCAGCAGCCAAGATCGGTCTAGCGGCACAGATACGCAGTATTTT.

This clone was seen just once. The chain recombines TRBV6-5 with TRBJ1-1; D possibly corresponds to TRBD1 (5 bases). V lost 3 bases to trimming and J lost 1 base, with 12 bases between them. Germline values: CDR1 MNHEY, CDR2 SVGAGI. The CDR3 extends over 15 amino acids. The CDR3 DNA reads TGTGCCAGCAGTTATTCCAGGGAAGGGAACACTGAAGCTTTCTTT. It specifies CASSYSREGNTEAFF.

The CDR3: CASSPTRTGGNTEAFF. The CDR3, as DNA: TGTGCCAGCTCACCGACAAGGACAGGGGGCAACACTGAAGCTTTCTTT. The chain is built from TRBV18 and TRBJ1-1; 11 bases match TRBD1. Germline-derived CDR1 and CDR2 are KGHSH and LQKENI. The CDR3 has 16 residues. Trimming took 3 bases from V and 2 from J; bases not matched to a gene: 5.

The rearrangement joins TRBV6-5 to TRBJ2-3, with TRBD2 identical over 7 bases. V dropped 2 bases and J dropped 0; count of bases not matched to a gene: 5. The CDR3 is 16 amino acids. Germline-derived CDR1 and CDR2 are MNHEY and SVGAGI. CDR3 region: CASSYDLRESTDTQYF. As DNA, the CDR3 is TGTGCCAGCAGTTACGATTTGCGGGAGAGCACAGATACGCAGTATTTT.

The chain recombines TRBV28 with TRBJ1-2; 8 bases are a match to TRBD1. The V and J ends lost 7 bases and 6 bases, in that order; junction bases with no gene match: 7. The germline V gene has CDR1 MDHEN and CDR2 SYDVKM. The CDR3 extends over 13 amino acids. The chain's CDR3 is CASNHQGANGYTF. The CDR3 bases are TGTGCCAGCAACCACCAGGGGGCGAATGGCTACACCTTC.

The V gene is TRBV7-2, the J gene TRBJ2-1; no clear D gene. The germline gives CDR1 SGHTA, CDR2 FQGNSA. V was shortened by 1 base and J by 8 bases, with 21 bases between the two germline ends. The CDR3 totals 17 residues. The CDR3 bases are TGTGCCAGCAGCTTAGGGTCGTACTACTCGCGCCTCGATGAGCAGTTCTTC. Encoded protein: CASSLGSYYSRLDEQFF. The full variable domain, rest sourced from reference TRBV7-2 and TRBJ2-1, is GAGVSQSPSNKVTEKGKDVELRCDPISGHTALYWYRQSLGQGLEFLIYFQGNSAPDKSGLPSDRFSAERTGGSVSTLTIQRTQQEDSAVYLCASSLGSYYSRLDEQFFGPGTRLTVL.

The CDR3 spells CASSQGQGGNQPQHF. The CDR3, as DNA: TGTGCCAGCAGCCAAGGGCAGGGTGGCAATCAGCCCCAGCATTTT. J is TRBJ1-5 and V is TRBV7-8; perhaps TRBD1 as D (5 bases). The CDR3 is made up of 15 amino acids. The V gene lost 5 bases and the J gene lost 2 bases, with 13 bases spanning the gap. Germline CDR1 reads SGHVS; CDR2 reads FQNEAQ.